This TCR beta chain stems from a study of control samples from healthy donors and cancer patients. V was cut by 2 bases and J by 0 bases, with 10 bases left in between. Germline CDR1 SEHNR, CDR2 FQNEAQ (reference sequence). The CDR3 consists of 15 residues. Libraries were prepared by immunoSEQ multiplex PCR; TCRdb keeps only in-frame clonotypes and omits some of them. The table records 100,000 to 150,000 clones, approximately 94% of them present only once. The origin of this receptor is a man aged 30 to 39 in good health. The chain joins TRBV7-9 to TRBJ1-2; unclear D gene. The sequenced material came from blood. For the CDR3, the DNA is TGTGCCAGCAGCTTAAGCGGCGGAGCTAACTATGGCTACACCTTC. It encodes CASSLSGGANYGYTF.